This T cell receptor (beta chain) appears in the sequencing data of a study of sequential checkpoint blockade in melanoma. The treatment here: randomized to nivolumab then ipilimumab (arm A) or the reverse (arm B). None of the patients previously received DNA-damaging chemotherapy. Live CD3+CD8+ CD19− CD56− cells were sorted from PBMCs. Germline loops: CDR1 SGHDT, CDR2 YYEEEE. After removal of 3 bases from V and 5 bases from J, the junction contained 11 bases not matched to a gene. The CDR3 totals 16 residues. The method was immunoSEQ multiplex PCR; TCRdb's version includes in-frame clones alone and lacks a portion of them. This repertoire shows more than 7,000 clones, approximately 56% found once; its top ten account for around 41%.

V and J are TRBV5-6 and TRBJ1-5; 7 nucleotides match TRBD1. This clonotype was obtained from a human donor with melanoma. Specimen: CD8+ T cells sorted from blood (inferred from file names), collected from a patient given nivolumab and ipilimumab in sequence. The DNA of the CDR3 is TGTGCCAGCAGCTCCCAGGGGGATGGGTATTATCAGCCCCAGCATTTT. It is translated as CASSSQGDGYYQPQHF.